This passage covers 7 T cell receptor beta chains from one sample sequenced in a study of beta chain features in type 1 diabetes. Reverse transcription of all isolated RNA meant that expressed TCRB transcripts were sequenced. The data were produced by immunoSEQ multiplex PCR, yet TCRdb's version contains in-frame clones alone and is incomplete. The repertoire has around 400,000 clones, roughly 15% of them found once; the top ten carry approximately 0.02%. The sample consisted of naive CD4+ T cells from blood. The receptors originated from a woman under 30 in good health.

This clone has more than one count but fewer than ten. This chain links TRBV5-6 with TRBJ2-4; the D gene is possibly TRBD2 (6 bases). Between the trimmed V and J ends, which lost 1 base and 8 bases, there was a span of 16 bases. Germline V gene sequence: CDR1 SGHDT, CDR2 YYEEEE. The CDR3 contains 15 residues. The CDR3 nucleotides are TGTGCCAGCAGCTTGTTACGGGAGAGGAGAGACATTCAGTACTTC. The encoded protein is CASSLLRERRDIQYF.

As DNA, the CDR3 is TGTGCCAGCAGTCCTCAGGGGGGAATGAACACTGAAGCTTTCTTT. This codes for CASSPQGGMNTEAFF. This chain joins TRBV28 and TRBJ1-1; TRBD1 matches 7 bases. V lost 5 bases, J lost 0 bases, and 6 bases stayed unmatched. From germline, CDR1 is MDHEN and CDR2 SYDVKM. The CDR3 spans 15 residues.

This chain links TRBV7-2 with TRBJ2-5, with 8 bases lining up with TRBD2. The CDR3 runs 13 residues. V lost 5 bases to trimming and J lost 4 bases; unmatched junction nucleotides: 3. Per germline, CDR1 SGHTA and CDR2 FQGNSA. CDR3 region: CASSPGRGETQYF. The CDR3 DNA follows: TGTGCCAGCAGCCCCGGGAGGGGAGAGACCCAGTACTTC.

In nucleotides, the CDR3 is TGTGCCACCAGCAGTGCTTCCGGGACAGGGGGCAGGGAGACCCAGTACTTC. This codes for CATSSASGTGGRETQYF. The V and J genes are TRBV15 and TRBJ2-5; 12 positions match TRBD1. CDR3 length: 17 residues. The trim removed 3 bases at V and 5 bases at J, leaving 10 bases unmatched. Germline V gene lookup returns CDR1 LNHNV and CDR2 YYDKDF (reference sequence).

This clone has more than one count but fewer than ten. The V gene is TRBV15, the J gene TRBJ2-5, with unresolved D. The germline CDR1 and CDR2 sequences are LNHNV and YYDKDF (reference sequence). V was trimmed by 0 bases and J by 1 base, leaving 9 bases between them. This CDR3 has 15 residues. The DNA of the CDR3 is TGTGCCACCAGCAGAGATGGGCCCCTCCAAGAGACCCAGTACTTC. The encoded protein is CATSRDGPLQETQYF.

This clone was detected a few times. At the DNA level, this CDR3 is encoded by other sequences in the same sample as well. CDR3 protein: CASSPGQNYGYTF. CDR3 coding DNA: TGTGCCAGCAGCCCGGGACAGAACTATGGCTACACCTTC. The chain carries TRBV5-6 and TRBJ1-2; TRBD1 aligns across 7 bases. The CDR3 length is 13 residues. Losses at the gene ends were 4 bases for V and 2 bases for J; bases not matched to a gene: 2. The germline gives CDR1 SGHDT, CDR2 YYEEEE.

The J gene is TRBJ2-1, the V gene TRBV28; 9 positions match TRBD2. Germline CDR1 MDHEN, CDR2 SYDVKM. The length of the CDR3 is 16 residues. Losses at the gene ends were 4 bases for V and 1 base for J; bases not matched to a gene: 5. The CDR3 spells CASSSTSGQSYNEQFF. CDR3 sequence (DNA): TGTGCCAGCAGTTCGACTAGCGGCCAATCCTACAATGAGCAGTTCTTC.